Described below is a single T cell receptor (beta chain) sequence and its context. This CDR3 has 15 amino acids. V was clipped by 7 bases and J by 3 bases, with 18 bases between them. Germline lookup yields CDR1 MNHEY and CDR2 SMNVEV (reference sequence). RNA, at 0.5 to 1 ug, was reverse transcribed with random hexamers. MiXCR, applied by TCRdb to the immunoSEQ multiplex PCR reads, yields one record per CDR3 protein. Of 150,000 to 180,000 distinct CDR3 sequences in the sample, nearly 97% were seen once. The data originate from a study of CD8 T cells in Susac syndrome. The chain joins TRBV27 to TRBJ1-2; TRBD1 is a possible D gene (6 bases). The TCR was taken from a human donor with multiple sclerosis. Sequencing was performed on CD8+ T cells from PBMCs. In DNA, the CDR3 is TGTGCCAGCACTTTTAATCGGGACAACCACTATGGCTACACCTTC. Residues: CASTFNRDNHYGYTF.